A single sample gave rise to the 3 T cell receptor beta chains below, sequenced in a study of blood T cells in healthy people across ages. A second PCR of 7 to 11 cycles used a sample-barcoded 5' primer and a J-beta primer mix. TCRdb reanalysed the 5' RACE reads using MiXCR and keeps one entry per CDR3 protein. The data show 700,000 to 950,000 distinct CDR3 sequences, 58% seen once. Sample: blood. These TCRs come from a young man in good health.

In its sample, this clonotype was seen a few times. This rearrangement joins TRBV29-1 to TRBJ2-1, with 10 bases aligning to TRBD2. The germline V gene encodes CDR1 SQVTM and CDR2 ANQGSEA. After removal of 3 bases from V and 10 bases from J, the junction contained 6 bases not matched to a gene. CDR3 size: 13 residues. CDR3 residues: CSVDLAGVGEQFF. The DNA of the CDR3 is TGCAGCGTTGATCTAGCGGGAGTTGGAGAGCAGTTCTTC.

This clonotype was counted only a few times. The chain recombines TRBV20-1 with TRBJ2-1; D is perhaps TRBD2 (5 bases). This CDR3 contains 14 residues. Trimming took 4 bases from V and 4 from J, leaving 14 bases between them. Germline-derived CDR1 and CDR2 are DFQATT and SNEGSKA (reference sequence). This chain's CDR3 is CSATGIARYNEQFF. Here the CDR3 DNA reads TGCAGTGCTACCGGGATAGCGAGATACAATGAGCAGTTCTTC.

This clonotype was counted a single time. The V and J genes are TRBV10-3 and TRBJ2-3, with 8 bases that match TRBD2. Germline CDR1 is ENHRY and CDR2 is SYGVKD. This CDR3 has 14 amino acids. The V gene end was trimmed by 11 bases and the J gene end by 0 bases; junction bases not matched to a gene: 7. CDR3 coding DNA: TGTGCCGTCCTCCGGGGGGGAAGCACAGATACGCAGTATTTT. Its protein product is CAVLRGGSTDTQYF.